This T cell receptor (beta chain) is drawn from a study of naive and memory T cell subsets. Two oligonucleotides, mixed equimolar, formed the beta constant-region primer covering TRBC1 and TRBC2. A 12-nucleotide UMI and the SP2 primer were added to the cDNA 3' end by oligonucleotide ligation. Nested alpha and beta constant-region primers with the SP2 primer drove four PCR rounds on ligated cDNA. MiXCR, applied by TCRdb to the UMI-ligation and nested PCR reads, yields one record per CDR3 protein. The sample contains roughly 91,000 distinct CDR3 sequences, 13% of which appear only once. Study-level findings and limits: In CD4 and CD8 cells, diversity dropped from naive through EMRA.

From the second PCR step, alpha and beta chains were amplified apart. This clonotype was detected only a few times. The antigen is unknown. V was trimmed by 0 bases and J by 2 bases, leaving 13 bases between them. From germline, CDR1 is SGHTA and CDR2 FQGNSA. CDR3 length: 16 residues. Sequencing used central memory CD4+ T cells from blood. V is TRBV7-2 and J is TRBJ2-5; D possibly corresponds to TRBD1 (5 bases). The clonotype was recovered from a human donor in good health. The CDR3 coding sequence is TGTGCCAGCAGCTTAGCCGCCTGGGGCGGTCAAGAGACCCAGTACTTC. Translation gives CASSLAAWGGQETQYF.